This paragraph covers one T cell receptor (beta chain) sequence. The table came from immunoSEQ multiplex PCR; TCRdb's copy has only in-frame clones and leaves some out. The sample lists under 150,000 clones; 80% to 90% were seen once. These data are taken from a study of T cell responses to AZD1222 COVID-19 vaccine. The TCR comes from an adult in good health. Sequences were derived from peripheral blood, sampled on day 0 of MenACWY control vaccination.

The CDR3 DNA reads TGCGCCAGCAAGGAGCGGGGCGATGGGGATACGCAGTATTTT. The encoded protein is CASKERGDGDTQYF. V usage is TRBV5-1 and J usage is TRBJ2-3; 7 bases agree with TRBD2. The CDR3 sequence is 14 residues long. Germline-derived CDR1 and CDR2 are SGHRS and YFSETQ. V shed 6 bases, J shed 6 bases, and the junction held 10 bases outside the gene matches.